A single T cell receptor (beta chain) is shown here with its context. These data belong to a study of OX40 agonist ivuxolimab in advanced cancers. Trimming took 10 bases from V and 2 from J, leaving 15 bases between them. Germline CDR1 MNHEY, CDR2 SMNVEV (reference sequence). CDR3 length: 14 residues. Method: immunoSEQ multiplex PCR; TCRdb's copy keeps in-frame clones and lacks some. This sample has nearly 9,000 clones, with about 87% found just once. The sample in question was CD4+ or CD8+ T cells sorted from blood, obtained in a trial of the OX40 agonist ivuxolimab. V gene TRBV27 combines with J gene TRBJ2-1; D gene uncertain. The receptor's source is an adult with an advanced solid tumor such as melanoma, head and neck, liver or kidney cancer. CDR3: CATHRHEAYNEQFF. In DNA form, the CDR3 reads TGTGCCACCCACCGACACGAGGCCTACAATGAGCAGTTCTTC.